One sample yielded the 26 T cell receptor beta chains listed below, sequenced in a study of blood T cell repertoires in COVID-19. Here immunoSEQ multiplex PCR was the method, and the copy in TCRdb shows in-frame clones only, minus some. The sample includes 68,000 or so clones, less than 95% of them seen just once. Sequencing was performed on peripheral blood. The receptors stem from a man aged 50-59 years with COVID-19, enrolled during active disease.

This rearrangement joins TRBV19 to TRBJ1-5, with TRBD1 matching 7 bases. Per germline, CDR1 LNHDA and CDR2 SQIVND (reference sequence). V gave up 7 bases and J gave up 1 base; unmatched junction bases: 7. This CDR3 spans 15 amino acids. This chain's CDR3 is CASTLRQGSNQPQHF. As DNA, the CDR3 is TGTGCCAGTACCCTGAGACAGGGCAGCAATCAGCCCCAGCATTTT.

The chain combines TRBV4-1 with TRBJ1-4; 9 nucleotides agree with TRBD1. Per germline, CDR1 MGHRA and CDR2 YSYEKL. The CDR3 length is 14 residues. The V segment lost 6 bases and the J segment 5 bases; nucleotides outside the gene matches: 4. CDR3: CASRDRGGNEKLFF. The CDR3 DNA is TGCGCCAGCAGGGACAGGGGAGGGAATGAAAAACTGTTTTTT.

This chain connects TRBV5-6 to TRBJ1-2; tentatively, D is TRBD1 (5 bases). V was trimmed by 4 bases and J by 1 base, leaving 11 bases between them. The CDR3 consists of 14 residues. Germline V CDR1 and CDR2: SGHDT, YYEEEE. CDR3 loop: CASSRRGFNYGYTF. The CDR3, as DNA: TGTGCCAGCAGCCGACGGGGGTTTAACTATGGCTACACCTTC.

This chain connects TRBV13 to TRBJ2-7; the match to TRBD1 covers 10 bases. The CDR3 has 15 residues. Per the germline V gene, CDR1 is PRHDT and CDR2 is FYEKMQ (reference sequence). With 5 bases clipped from V and 4 bases from J, the junction kept 8 bases outside the gene matches. The CDR3 nucleotides read TGTGCCAGCAGCCCGAGCGGACAGGGGGAATACGAGCAGTACTTC. This encodes CASSPSGQGEYEQYF.

The J gene is TRBJ1-2, the V gene TRBV27; 10 nucleotides align to TRBD1. Trimming cost V 5 bases and J 5 bases; bases outside gene matches: 5. The CDR3 runs to 14 residues. Germline lookup yields CDR1 MNHEY and CDR2 SMNVEV (reference sequence). This CDR3 is CASSAWGQGYGYTF. The CDR3 region has the DNA TGTGCCAGCAGTGCCTGGGGACAGGGGTATGGCTACACCTTC.

In DNA form, the CDR3 reads TGTGCCAGCAGTTTAGATTTCCTTGAGCAGTACTTC. Translating it yields CASSLDFLEQYF. The chain is built from TRBV12-3 or TRBV12-4 and TRBJ2-7; D uncertain. Trimming cost V 1 base and J 7 bases, with 8 bases left between them. CDR3 size: 12 residues.

As for this clone: Different DNA sequences within this sample yield the same CDR3. The V and J genes are TRBV5-1 and TRBJ2-7; 11 bases line up with TRBD2. The CDR3 runs to 15 residues. V gave up 4 bases and J gave up 2 bases; unmatched junction bases: 5. Germline V gene lookup returns CDR1 SGHRS and CDR2 YFSETQ. The CDR3 DNA sequence: TGCGCCAGCAGCCGAGGGACTAGCGGTACCTACGAGCAGTACTTC. This translates into CASSRGTSGTYEQYF.

The chain is built from TRBV4-3 and TRBJ2-1; D possibly corresponds to TRBD1 (6 bases). Germline-derived CDR1 and CDR2 are LGHNA and YSLEER. This CDR3 region has 15 residues. Trimming left V 3 bases short and J 3 bases short, with 12 bases between. This chain's CDR3 is CASSQEPQGYNEQFF. The DNA for the CDR3 is TGCGCCAGCAGCCAGGAACCACAGGGCTACAATGAGCAGTTCTTC.

By share of the sample, this clone is medium-sized. The chain links TRBV27 to TRBJ1-1; possible D gene TRBD1, 6 bases. The germline gives CDR1 MNHEY, CDR2 SMNVEV (reference sequence). This CDR3 has 15 amino acids. V was clipped by 1 base and J by 6 bases, with 15 bases between them. The CDR3 nucleotides are TGTGCCAGCAGTTTATTAGGGGGGGTTGACCCTGAAGCTTTCTTT. As protein: CASSLLGGVDPEAFF.

V is TRBV10-3 and J is TRBJ2-3, with D perhaps matching TRBD1 (5 bases). The CDR3 has 14 amino acids. CDR1 and CDR2 from the germline V gene are ENHRY and SYGVKD. The V gene lost 6 bases and the J gene lost 1 base, with 11 bases spanning the gap. CDR3 loop: CAISPSQGTDTQYF. For the CDR3, the DNA is TGTGCCATCAGCCCATCACAGGGCACAGATACGCAGTATTTT.

The chain links TRBV28 to TRBJ2-1, with 11 bases that match TRBD2. CDR3 length equals 15 residues. The germline CDR1 and CDR2 sequences are MDHEN and SYDVKM. V lost 2 bases, J lost 6 bases, and 3 bases stayed unmatched. The CDR3 loop is CASSLPLAGGNEQFF. Here the CDR3 DNA reads TGTGCCAGCAGTTTACCCCTAGCGGGGGGCAATGAGCAGTTCTTC.

This chain uses TRBV4-3 with TRBJ2-2; the D gene is possibly TRBD2 (5 bases). V was pared by 2 bases and J by 0 bases, with 19 bases between. The germline gives CDR1 LGHNA, CDR2 YSLEER. This CDR3 is 19 amino acids long. In DNA form, the CDR3 reads TGCGCCAGCAGCCAACGTCTACTAGGTAGCAGGACGAACACCGGGGAGCTGTTTTTT. It is translated as CASSQRLLGSRTNTGELFF.

The chain joins TRBV3-1 (or the pseudogene TRBV3-2) to TRBJ2-7, with TRBD2 matching over 8 bases. Per the germline V gene, CDR1 is LGHDT and CDR2 is YNNKEL (reference sequence). The CDR3 runs to 14 residues. J lost 13 bases, V lost 1 base, and 12 bases had no gene match. CDR3 coding DNA: TGTGCCAGCAGCCAAGGGGTGGAAGCGGGAGAAAAATACTTC. It encodes CASSQGVEAGEKYF.

This chain joins TRBV28 and TRBJ1-1; TRBD1 might be the D (5 bases). Germline V gives CDR1 MDHEN, CDR2 SYDVKM. The CDR3 runs 15 residues. V was trimmed by 5 bases and J by 11 bases, leaving 24 bases between them. The CDR3 nucleotides are TGTGCCAGCAGTACAATCAACAGGCCTCTCCGATCTGCTTTCTTT. Protein: CASSTINRPLRSAFF.

This sequence joins TRBV5-1 and TRBJ2-2; no definite D call. This CDR3 is 17 amino acids long. V gave up 2 bases and J gave up 5 bases, with 19 bases separating them. The germline V gene has CDR1 SGHRS and CDR2 YFSETQ. This CDR3 reads CASSFVVGSSRTGELFF. In nucleotides, the CDR3 is TGCGCCAGCAGCTTTGTTGTCGGGTCGTCGAGGACCGGGGAGCTGTTTTTT.

This chain uses TRBV6-6 with TRBJ1-2; 8 bases match TRBD1. The CDR3 has 13 amino acids. Trimming cost V 5 bases and J 7 bases; bases outside gene matches: 6. The germline V gene encodes CDR1 MNHNY and CDR2 SVGAGI (reference sequence). The CDR3 nucleotides are TGTGCCAGCAGTCCGGACAGGGTCCTTGGCTACACCTTC. Translation gives CASSPDRVLGYTF.

The chain recombines TRBV6-6 with TRBJ1-5; TRBD1 is a possible D gene (6 bases). Germline lookup yields CDR1 MNHNY and CDR2 SVGAGI (reference sequence). The CDR3 covers 15 residues. Deletions cut 8 bases from V and 0 bases from J, with 14 bases between. The CDR3: CASERTENSNQPQHF. Here the CDR3 DNA reads TGTGCCAGCGAGAGGACAGAAAATAGCAATCAGCCCCAGCATTTT.

This sequence joins TRBV6-5 and TRBJ2-5, with D perhaps TRBD1 (7 bases). CDR3 length: 15 amino acids. V lost 7 bases and J 3 bases, leaving 18 bases between the germline ends. Germline CDR1 and CDR2: MNHEY and SVGAGI. DNA of the CDR3: TGTGCCAGCAACCCCTTGGAGGGGGCGGAAGAGACCCAGTACTTC. It translates to CASNPLEGAEETQYF.

This sequence joins TRBV9 and TRBJ2-1; TRBD2 agrees at 7 bases. V was pared by 4 bases and J by 7 bases, with 8 bases of the junction left unmatched. In germline, CDR1 is SGDLS, CDR2 YYNGEE. CDR3 length equals 14 residues. CDR3 residues: CASSLISGHNEQFF. CDR3 coding DNA: TGTGCCAGCAGCCTTATTAGCGGGCATAATGAGCAGTTCTTC.

This clone was counted between two and nine times. The chain uses TRBV29-1 and TRBJ1-1; D is ambiguous. Germline V CDR1 and CDR2: SQVTM, ANQGSEA. V shed 4 bases and J shed 1 base, with 10 bases lying between them. The length of the CDR3 is 13 residues. This chain's CDR3 is CSVGVGRNTEAFF. The CDR3 nucleotides read TGCAGCGTTGGAGTGGGGAGGAACACTGAAGCTTTCTTT.

This clone was found a few times. The V call is TRBV20-1, the J call TRBJ1-1, with D perhaps matching TRBD1 (5 bases). The ends were cut back, 3 bases at V and 4 bases at J, with 15 bases in the middle. CDR1 is DFQATT and CDR2 is SNEGSKA in the germline V gene (reference sequence). CDR3 length: 14 residues. The CDR3 coding sequence is TGCAGTGCTAGTTCGGGGGGGATGATCACTGAAGCTTTCTTT. Translated: CSASSGGMITEAFF.

CDR3: CASSRDRQSSSGANVLTF. CDR3 in DNA: TGTGCCAGCAGTCGGGACAGGCAATCTTCCTCTGGGGCCAACGTCCTGACTTTC. This chain uses TRBV2 with TRBJ2-6, with 8 nucleotides matching TRBD1. The CDR3 runs to 18 residues. V gave up 5 bases and J gave up 0 bases; unmatched junction bases: 9. The germline V gene has CDR1 SNHLY and CDR2 FYNNEI.

This chain uses TRBV2 with TRBJ1-1, with 7 positions matching TRBD1. The CDR3 runs to 14 residues. Germline CDR1 reads SNHLY; CDR2 reads FYNNEI. J gave up 3 bases and V 5 bases, and 6 bases lay outside the gene matches. The CDR3 bases are TGTGCCAGCAGTCGCAGGGGGGAGGACACTGAAGCTTTCTTT. This sequence encodes CASSRRGEDTEAFF.

This sequence joins TRBV24-1 and TRBJ2-2; 10 bases are a match to TRBD2. This CDR3 spans 19 amino acids. Losses at the gene ends were 4 bases for V and 4 bases for J; bases not matched to a gene: 14. Germline CDR1 reads KGHDR; CDR2 reads SFDVKD. The CDR3 protein is CATSDRGLAEERVTGELFF. The CDR3 DNA sequence: TGTGCCACCAGTGACCGAGGACTAGCGGAAGAGAGGGTCACCGGGGAGCTGTTTTTT.

The rearrangement joins TRBV7-9 to TRBJ1-1; D gene unclear. The CDR3 length is 13 residues. Per the germline V gene, CDR1 is SEHNR and CDR2 is FQNEAQ (reference sequence). Trimming removed 6 bases at V and 2 bases at J, with 10 bases between. The CDR3 spells CASRPAYNTEAFF. As DNA, the CDR3 is TGTGCCAGCAGGCCCGCCTACAACACTGAAGCTTTCTTT.

The chain joins TRBV7-6 to TRBJ2-2; 10 bases are shared with TRBD2. Losses at the gene ends were 5 bases for V and 3 bases for J; bases not matched to a gene: 12. CDR3 length: 18 residues. The V gene's germline CDR1 is SGHVS and CDR2 FNYEAQ. CDR3 protein: CASSLRSASGRYTGELFF. CDR3 nucleotides: TGTGCCAGCAGCCTCCGCTCTGCTAGCGGGAGATACACCGGGGAGCTGTTTTTT.